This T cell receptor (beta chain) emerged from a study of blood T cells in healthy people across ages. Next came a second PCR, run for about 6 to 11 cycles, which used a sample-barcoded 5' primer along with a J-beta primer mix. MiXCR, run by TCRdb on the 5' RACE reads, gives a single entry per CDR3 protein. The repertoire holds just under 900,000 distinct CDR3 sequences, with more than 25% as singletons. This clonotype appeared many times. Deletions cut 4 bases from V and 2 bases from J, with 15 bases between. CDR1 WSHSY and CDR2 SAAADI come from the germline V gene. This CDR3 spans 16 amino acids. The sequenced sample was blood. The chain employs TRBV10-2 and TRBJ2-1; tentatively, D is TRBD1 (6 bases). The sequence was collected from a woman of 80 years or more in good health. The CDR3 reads CASSVFGQGTYNEQFF. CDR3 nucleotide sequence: TGCGCCAGCAGTGTTTTCGGGCAGGGGACCTACAATGAGCAGTTCTTC.